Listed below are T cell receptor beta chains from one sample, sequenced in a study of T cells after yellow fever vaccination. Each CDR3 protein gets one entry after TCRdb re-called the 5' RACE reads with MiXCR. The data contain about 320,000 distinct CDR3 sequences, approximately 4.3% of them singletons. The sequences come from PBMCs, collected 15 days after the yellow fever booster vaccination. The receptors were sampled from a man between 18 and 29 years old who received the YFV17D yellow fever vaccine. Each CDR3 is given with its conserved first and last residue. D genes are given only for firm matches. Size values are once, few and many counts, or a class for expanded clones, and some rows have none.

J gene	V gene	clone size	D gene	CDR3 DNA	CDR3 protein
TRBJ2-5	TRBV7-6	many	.	TGTGCCAGCAGCTTCGGAACCCAAGAGACCCAGTACTTC	CASSFGTQETQYF
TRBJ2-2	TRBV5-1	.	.	TGCGCCAGCAGCCCCACTAGTTCCGGGGAGCTGTTTTTT	CASSPTSSGELFF
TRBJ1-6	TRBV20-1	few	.	TGCAGTGCTAGAGATCAGATGGGCAGGGTCACTAACAATTCACCCCTCCACTTT	CSARDQMGRVTNNSPLHF
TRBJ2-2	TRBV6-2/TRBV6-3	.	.	TGTGCCAGCAGGGGGTTTGTTGAGGCCGGGGAGCTGTTTTTT	CASRGFVEAGELFF
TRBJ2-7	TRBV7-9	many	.	TGTGCCAGCAGCTTGTCAGGGGATGTCTACGAGCAGTACTTC	CASSLSGDVYEQYF
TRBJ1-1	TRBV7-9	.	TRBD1	TGTGCCAGCAGCTTAGAGAGAGGGGACAGGGGCGAAGCTTTCTTT	CASSLERGDRGEAFF
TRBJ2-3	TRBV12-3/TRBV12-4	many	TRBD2	TGTGCCAGCAGTTGGACTAGCGGGGGGGTATCTAGCACAGATACGCAGTATTTT	CASSWTSGGVSSTDTQYF
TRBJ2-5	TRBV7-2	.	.	TGTGCCAGCAGCTTAGAATATAGTGGAGAGACCCAGTACTTC	CASSLEYSGETQYF
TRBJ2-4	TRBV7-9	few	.	TGTGCCAGCATCGGGGAGAAAGGACCCTTAGCCAAAAACATTCAGTACTTC	CASIGEKGPLAKNIQYF
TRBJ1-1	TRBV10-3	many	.	TGTGCCATCAGTGGGGTTCAGGGGAGGAACACTGAAGCTTTCTTT	CAISGVQGRNTEAFF
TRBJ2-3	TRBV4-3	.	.	TGCGCCAGCAGCCAAGATTTCCTCGGGACTGGCAGACCAGATACGCAGTATTTT	CASSQDFLGTGRPDTQYF
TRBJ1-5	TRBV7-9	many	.	TGTGCCAGCAGCCCGCGGGGAGTGAGTCAGCCCCAGCATTTT	CASSPRGVSQPQHF
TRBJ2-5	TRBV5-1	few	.	TGCGCCAGCAGCCTCTATAATCTAGAAGCCCAGTACTTC	CASSLYNLEAQYF
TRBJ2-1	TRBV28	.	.	TGTGCCAGCAGTTTGGCGACGGCAAACTTTTACAATGAGCAGTTCTTC	CASSLATANFYNEQFF
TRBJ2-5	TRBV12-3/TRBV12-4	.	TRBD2	TGTGCCAGCACCTCAGCGGGGGCGCGTCAAGAGACCCAGTGCTTC	CASTSAGARQETQCF
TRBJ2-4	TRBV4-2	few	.	TGTGCCAGCAGCCAAGATCCCGGGCGGGGAGACATTCAGTACTTC	CASSQDPGRGDIQYF
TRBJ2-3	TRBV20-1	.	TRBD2	TGCAGTGCTAGATCGGCGGGGGGGCAAACAGATACGCAGTATTTT	CSARSAGGQTDTQYF
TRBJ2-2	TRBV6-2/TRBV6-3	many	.	TGTGCCAGCAGTCAGGACTGGCCCAGCACCGGGGAGCTGTTTTTT	CASSQDWPSTGELFF